The 14 T cell receptor beta chains below all came from one sample that was sequenced in a study of blood T cell repertoires in COVID-19. The protocol was immunoSEQ multiplex PCR, while the TCRdb copy is restricted to in-frame clones and leaves out a portion. The sample comprises 250,000 or so clones, about 91% of which are singletons, and 4% to 5% rests with the top ten. The sequenced sample was peripheral blood. The receptors were sampled from a woman between 35 and 50 years old who had recovered from COVID-19.

V usage is TRBV7-2 and J usage is TRBJ2-6, with TRBD1 as a possible D gene (6 bases). CDR3 length: 16 residues. Between the trimmed V and J ends, which lost 4 bases and 2 bases, there was a span of 12 bases. Germline loops: CDR1 SGHTA, CDR2 FQGNSA. CDR3: CASSWTGTTGANVLTF. In DNA, the CDR3 is TGTGCCAGCAGCTGGACCGGGACAACTGGGGCCAACGTCCTGACTTTC.

The V gene is TRBV18, the J gene TRBJ1-1; TRBD1 might be the D (5 bases). Germline loops: CDR1 KGHSH, CDR2 LQKENI. The CDR3 runs to 14 residues. Between the trimmed V and J ends, which lost 3 bases and 1 base, there was a span of 9 bases. The CDR3 sequence is CASSPMGGNTEAFF. The CDR3 nucleotides read TGTGCCAGCTCACCGATGGGGGGGAACACTGAAGCTTTCTTT.

This sequence joins TRBV25-1 and TRBJ2-3; TRBD1 aligns across 8 bases. CDR3 size: 16 residues. V shed 6 bases and J 2 bases; nucleotides not matched to a gene: 10. Germline-derived CDR1 and CDR2 are MGHDK and SYGVNS. For the CDR3, the DNA is TGTGCCAGCAGGTCACACGGGACAGGACCCACAGATACGCAGTATTTT. Amino acid sequence: CASRSHGTGPTDTQYF.

This rearrangement joins TRBV1 to TRBJ1-4; the table names TRBD1, a call not compared with the DNA. TRBV1 is designated a pseudogene. This CDR3 has 14 residues. CDR3 nucleotide sequence: TGCACCAGCAGCCAAGACCGAACCAACAGGGAACTGTTTTTT. Translation: CTSSQDRTNRELFF.

The chain recombines TRBV4-1 with TRBJ2-1; D is uncertain. Trimming cost V 3 bases and J 0 bases, with 6 bases left between them. CDR1 is MGHRA and CDR2 is YSYEKL in the germline V gene. The CDR3 totals 14 residues. The CDR3 sequence is CASSQRSSYNEQFF. The CDR3 DNA reads as TGCGCCAGCAGCCAGAGAAGCTCCTACAATGAGCAGTTCTTC.

This clone occurred a few times. The chain is built from TRBV18 and TRBJ1-1, with 9 bases matching TRBD1. This CDR3 is 17 amino acids long. CDR1 is KGHSH, CDR2 LQKENI, per germline. J was trimmed by 2 bases and V by 3 bases; bases with no gene match: 10. This chain's CDR3 is CASSPTDRGILNTEAFF. CDR3 nucleotides: TGTGCCAGCTCACCCACGGACAGGGGTATTTTAAACACTGAAGCTTTCTTT.

J is TRBJ1-5 and V is TRBV7-9; D gene unclear. The CDR3 runs to 13 residues. The V end lost 1 base, the J end lost 6 bases, and 7 bases lay between the germline ends. CDR1 is SEHNR, CDR2 FQNEAQ, per germline (reference sequence). As DNA, the CDR3 is TGTGCCAGCAGCTTAGGCGGGGTTCAGCCCCAGCATTTT. This sequence encodes CASSLGGVQPQHF.

This chain connects TRBV29-1 to TRBJ2-7, with 8 nucleotides matching TRBD1. J was trimmed by 5 bases and V by 2 bases; bases with no gene match: 23. There are 19 residues in the CDR3. Germline loops: CDR1 SQVTM, CDR2 ANQGSEA. CDR3 in DNA: TGCAGCGTTGAAAAGGACCGGACAGGGCTGTTAAGTCGCTTGGACGAGCAGTACTTC. Protein: CSVEKDRTGLLSRLDEQYF.

The chain joins TRBV14 to TRBJ1-6; D is ambiguous. CDR3 length equals 16 residues. Germline-derived CDR1 and CDR2 are SGHDN and FVKESK. Trimming shortened V by 0 bases and J by 0 bases, and 6 bases separated the two germline ends. The CDR3 protein is CASSQDWSSYNSPLHF. DNA for the CDR3: TGTGCCAGCAGCCAAGATTGGAGCTCCTATAATTCACCCCTCCACTTT.

This chain uses TRBV27 with TRBJ2-1, with 7 positions matching TRBD2. Germline V gene lookup returns CDR1 MNHEY and CDR2 SMNVEV (reference sequence). This CDR3 spans 14 amino acids. V lost 6 bases, J lost 2 bases, and 4 bases stayed unmatched. The CDR3 sequence is CASSQRDPYNEQFF. The CDR3, as DNA: TGTGCCAGCAGCCAGCGGGACCCCTACAATGAGCAGTTCTTC.

J is TRBJ1-6 and V is TRBV10-3; D is ambiguous. The germline gives CDR1 ENHRY, CDR2 SYGVKD. V was cut by 1 base and J by 9 bases, with 13 bases left in between. The CDR3 length is 15 residues. The CDR3 DNA follows: TGTGCCATCAGTGAGTATGAGGCGCTTGTTTCACCCCTCCACTTT. Protein product: CAISEYEALVSPLHF.

This chain connects TRBV29-1 to TRBJ1-5; possible D gene TRBD1, 5 bases. The germline CDR1 and CDR2 sequences are SQVTM and ANQGSEA. CDR3 size: 12 residues. Trimming removed 6 bases at V and 4 bases at J, with 10 bases between. The CDR3 DNA follows: TGCAGCGTCGGGGACTATAATCAGCCCCAGCATTTT. Encoded protein: CSVGDYNQPQHF.

This clone showed up just once. CDR3 nucleotide sequence: TGTGCCACCTCCCCGGGACAGGGGACCTACGAGCAGTACTTC. This translates into CATSPGQGTYEQYF. The genes are TRBV6-5 and TRBJ2-7; 10 bases are shared with TRBD1. The CDR3 is 14 amino acids. V was clipped by 10 bases and J by 2 bases; unmatched bases: 8. CDR1 and CDR2 (germline): MNHEY, SVGAGI.

The chain couples TRBV11-2 to TRBJ1-1, with D tentatively TRBD1 (6 bases). The V gene's germline CDR1 is SGHAT and CDR2 FQNNGV. V lost 6 bases and J lost 5, with 16 bases in between. CDR3 length equals 14 residues. CDR3 residues: CASSTTGRGTEAFF. The CDR3 bases are TGTGCCAGCAGTACGACAGGAAGGGGGACTGAAGCTTTCTTT.